The sequence of this TCR beta chain was determined in a study of blood T cells in healthy people across ages. This clonotype was found many times. The CDR3 length is 18 residues. V trimming: 2 bases; J trimming: 0 bases; junction bases outside the gene matches: 11. Germline loops: CDR1 MDHEN, CDR2 SYDVKM. Combining a sample-barcoded 5' primer with a J-beta primer mix, a second PCR ran for roughly 7 to 11 cycles. Using its own MiXCR run on the 5' RACE reads, TCRdb lists one record per CDR3 protein. The sample carries 850,000 to 950,000 distinct CDR3 sequences, about 30% recorded once. The sequencing input was blood. The rearrangement joins TRBV28 to TRBJ2-3, with TRBD2 matching over 7 bases. The receptor comes from a woman over 75 in good health. The CDR3, as DNA: TGTGCCAGCAGTTTAGGGCTCTTTATGGGGGGGAGCACAGATACGCAGTATTTT. Its protein product is CASSLGLFMGGSTDTQYF.